One and the same sample provided the 23 T cell receptor beta chains below, sequenced in a study of T-cell reconstitution after alpha-beta-depleted transplantation in children. The TCRbeta library was prepared with unique molecular identifiers. One entry per CDR3 protein results from TCRdb running MiXCR on the PCR reads. The sample yields 400,000 to 500,000 distinct CDR3 sequences, approximately 11% seen once. Sequencing used PBMCs from the stem cell graft donor, obtained from the stem cell graft. The receptors were sampled from a human donor who donated a stem cell graft to a child with acute myeloid leukemia.

The chain employs TRBV3-1 and TRBJ2-5; D is perhaps TRBD1 or TRBD2 (7 bases each). V was trimmed by 3 bases and J by 1 base, leaving 21 bases between them. The CDR3 consists of 18 residues. Germline CDR1 and CDR2: LGHDT and YNNKEL (reference sequence). In nucleotides, the CDR3 is TGTGCCAGCAGCCATTCCCGGAGCAGGGGGGGGGCCCAAGAGACCCAGTACTTC. It specifies CASSHSRSRGGAQETQYF.

The chain links TRBV12-3 or TRBV12-4 to TRBJ2-7, with 8 bases identical to TRBD1. This CDR3 contains 12 residues. The V and J ends lost 10 bases and 9 bases, in that order; junction bases with no gene match: 11. The CDR3 sequence: CATAQDRVGQYF. As DNA, the CDR3 is TGTGCCACCGCCCAGGACAGGGTAGGGCAGTACTTC.

The chain recombines TRBV29-1 with TRBJ2-1; the D is unclear. The CDR3 runs 11 residues. The germline CDR1 and CDR2 sequences are SQVTM and ANQGSEA. Trimming removed 4 bases at V and 4 bases at J, with 5 bases between. DNA for the CDR3: TGCAGCGTTGCAGGTTACAATGAGCAGTTCTTC. This gives the protein CSVAGYNEQFF.

This clonotype was observed at least ten times. This chain links TRBV7-6 with TRBJ2-1; no clear D gene. The CDR3 extends over 13 amino acids. Trimming removed 5 bases at V and 0 bases at J, with 5 bases between. Germline loops: CDR1 SGHVS, CDR2 FNYEAQ. This CDR3 is CASSGSSYNEQFF. In DNA, the CDR3 is TGTGCCAGCAGCGGCTCCTCCTACAATGAGCAGTTCTTC. The complete variable domain, with remaining parts taken from reference TRBV7-6 and TRBJ2-1, reads GAGVSQSPRYKVTKRGQDVALRCDPISGHVSLYWYRQALGQGPEFLTYFNYEAQQDKSGLPNDRFSAERPEGSISTLTIQRTEQRDSAMYRCASSGSSYNEQFFGPGTRLTVL.

The chain has TRBV20-1 and TRBJ2-7, with TRBD1 matching over 7 bases. Trimming took 6 bases from V and 1 from J; bases not matched to a gene: 9. The CDR3 is made up of 14 amino acids. The germline CDR1 and CDR2 sequences are DFQATT and SNEGSKA (reference sequence). Here the CDR3 reads CSASGQPLSYEQYF. As DNA, the CDR3 is TGCAGTGCATCGGGACAGCCCCTTTCCTACGAGCAGTACTTC.

CDR3 DNA: TGTGCCAGCAGGGCGTCCAGGGGGCAGTTGAGGGTCTATGGCTACACCTTC. It encodes CASRASRGQLRVYGYTF. The rearrangement links TRBV12-3 or TRBV12-4 to TRBJ1-2, with 8 nucleotides matching TRBD1. Trimming removed 6 bases from V and 4 bases from J; junction bases left unmatched: 16. This CDR3 spans 17 amino acids.

The chain carries TRBV12-3 or TRBV12-4 and TRBJ2-1, with TRBD1 matching over 7 bases. The CDR3 is 16 residues long. Trimming cost V 6 bases and J 0 bases; bases outside gene matches: 8. The DNA of the CDR3 is TGTGCCAGCAGAGGGACCCGGGACAGCTCCTACAATGAGCAGTTCTTC. Translation: CASRGTRDSSYNEQFF.

This clonotype was recorded a few times. The chain employs TRBV5-1 and TRBJ2-3; 8 bases align to TRBD2. The junction had 7 bases not matched to a gene; V was cut back by 4 bases and J by 0 bases. Germline V gene data show CDR1 as SGHRS and CDR2 as YFSETQ. The CDR3 is 16 amino acids. The CDR3 coding sequence is TGCGCCAGCAGCAAACTAGCGGCCCTAAGCACAGATACGCAGTATTTT. Translated, it gives CASSKLAALSTDTQYF.

In this sample, this clonotype turned up a few times. V is TRBV20-1 and J is TRBJ2-5, with D uncertain. V was shortened by 4 bases and J by 2 bases, with 11 bases between the two germline ends. CDR1 and CDR2 from the germline V gene are DFQATT and SNEGSKA (reference sequence). The CDR3 sequence is 13 residues long. The CDR3 spells CSAIFVSQETQYF. CDR3 bases: TGCAGTGCTATATTTGTCTCGCAAGAGACCCAGTACTTC.

This clonotype has a count of ten or more. The V and J genes are TRBV5-1 and TRBJ1-2; 7 bases agree with TRBD1. V was pared by 4 bases and J by 0 bases, with 3 bases of the junction left unmatched. Per the germline V gene, CDR1 is SGHRS and CDR2 is YFSETQ. The CDR3 length is 14 residues. The chain's CDR3 is CASSRDSTNYGYTF. In DNA, the CDR3 is TGCGCCAGCAGCAGGGACAGTACTAACTATGGCTACACCTTC.

This clonotype was recorded a few times. The chain recombines TRBV20-1 with TRBJ2-5; maybe TRBD1 (5 bases). Germline lookup yields CDR1 DFQATT and CDR2 SNEGSKA (reference sequence). The CDR3 length is 12 residues. V gave up 5 bases and J gave up 2 bases, with 9 bases separating them. The CDR3 sequence: CSARRQQETQYF. The CDR3 coding sequence is TGCAGTGCTCGTCGACAGCAAGAGACCCAGTACTTC.

This clonotype came up a few times. The chain carries TRBV11-1 and TRBJ2-1, with TRBD2 identical over 14 bases. The CDR3 has 20 amino acids. J gave up 7 bases and V 3 bases, and 17 bases lay outside the gene matches. Germline values: CDR1 SGHAT, CDR2 FQDESV (reference sequence). Here the CDR3 DNA reads TGTGCCAGCAGCTTCAGGGTAGGGACTAGCGGGAGCGAAACGGGGAATGAGCAGTTCTTC. Translation gives CASSFRVGTSGSETGNEQFF.

This clonotype was detected only a few times. The gene calls are TRBV29-1 and TRBJ1-5, with D unclear. V lost 0 bases to trimming and J lost 0 bases, with 3 bases between them. This CDR3 spans 13 amino acids. The germline V gene encodes CDR1 SQVTM and CDR2 ANQGSEA. The CDR3 sequence is CSVEEYSNQPQHF. CDR3 DNA: TGCAGCGTTGAAGAATATAGCAATCAGCCCCAGCATTTT.

This clonotype was seen only a few times. The rearrangement links TRBV15 to TRBJ2-1, with TRBD2 matching 8 bases. V lost 5 bases to trimming and J lost 1 base; unmatched junction nucleotides: 7. CDR1 is LNHNV, CDR2 YYDKDF, per germline (reference sequence). This CDR3 region has 16 residues. CDR3 residues: CATSFLSGSSYNEQFF. CDR3 coding DNA: TGTGCCACCAGCTTCCTGAGCGGGAGTTCCTACAATGAGCAGTTCTTC.

This clonotype was counted only a few times. The V call is TRBV5-1, the J call TRBJ2-3, with 9 bases lining up with TRBD1. Germline-derived CDR1 and CDR2 are SGHRS and YFSETQ. After removal of 7 bases from V and 2 bases from J, the junction contained 8 bases not matched to a gene. This CDR3 comprises 15 residues. CDR3 protein: CASHVRDRATDTQYF. The CDR3 DNA sequence: TGCGCCAGCCACGTCCGGGACAGGGCCACAGATACGCAGTATTTT.

This clonotype was observed at least ten times. This sequence joins TRBV7-8 and TRBJ1-5; TRBD1 matches at 8 bases. The CDR3 runs 14 residues. V was clipped by 3 bases and J by 10 bases; unmatched bases: 8. Germline CDR1 SGHVS, CDR2 FQNEAQ. The CDR3 protein is CASSLGGQGNPQHF. DNA for the CDR3: TGTGCCAGCAGCTTGGGCGGACAGGGAAATCCCCAGCATTTT.

This clonotype was recorded a few times. The V and J genes are TRBV29-1 and TRBJ2-5, with D possibly TRBD1 on 6 matching bases. Trimming shortened V by 6 bases and J by 1 base, and 12 bases separated the two germline ends. This CDR3 is 13 amino acids long. Germline assignment: CDR1 SQVTM and CDR2 ANQGSEA. CDR3: CSVIGTLQETQYF. CDR3 DNA: TGCAGCGTCATCGGGACACTCCAAGAGACCCAGTACTTC.

In this sample, this clonotype turned up a few times. The chain joins TRBV20-1 to TRBJ2-3, with D perhaps matching TRBD1 (5 bases). The CDR3 loop spans 16 amino acids. CDR1 is DFQATT, CDR2 SNEGSKA, per germline (reference sequence). V gave up 1 base and J gave up 3 bases, with 17 bases separating them. The CDR3 spells CSARVDPGLITDTQYF. The CDR3 coding sequence is TGCAGTGCTAGAGTCGATCCAGGGCTCATAACAGATACGCAGTATTTT.

V is TRBV5-1 and J is TRBJ2-7, with 9 positions matching TRBD1. This CDR3 spans 15 amino acids. V lost 4 bases, J lost 2 bases, and 7 bases stayed unmatched. CDR1 and CDR2 (germline): SGHRS, YFSETQ. The CDR3 DNA is TGCGCCAGCAGCAACCGGGACAGGGACCCCTACGAGCAGTACTTC. Translating it yields CASSNRDRDPYEQYF.

This chain links TRBV10-3 with TRBJ2-5, with D tentatively TRBD1 or TRBD2 (5 bases each). The CDR3 is 14 amino acids. Trimming took 10 bases from V and 1 from J, leaving 16 bases between them. In germline, CDR1 is ENHRY, CDR2 SYGVKD. The CDR3 bases are TGTGCCACCAACCCCGGGGCTGCCCAAGAGACCCAGTACTTC. Its translation: CATNPGAAQETQYF.

In DNA, the CDR3 is TGTGCCACCAGTTCGGCCAGGGTTGGCAATGAGCAGTTCTTC. Protein: CATSSARVGNEQFF. The rearrangement uses TRBV24-1 and TRBJ2-1, with a tentative D call TRBD1 (5 bases). This CDR3 is 14 amino acids long. The germline CDR1 and CDR2 sequences are KGHDR and SFDVKD. Trimming left V 6 bases short and J 6 bases short, with 14 bases between.

This clonotype was seen more than once but under ten times. The J gene is TRBJ1-1, the V gene TRBV13; 7 positions agree with TRBD1. Germline V CDR1 and CDR2: PRHDT, FYEKMQ (reference sequence). The CDR3 totals 16 residues. The trim removed 5 bases at V and 1 base at J, leaving 10 bases unmatched. The chain's CDR3 is CASSPDRVEWNTEAFF. The CDR3 coding sequence is TGTGCCAGCAGCCCTGACAGGGTTGAATGGAACACTGAAGCTTTCTTT.

This clonotype has more than one count but fewer than ten. V gene TRBV28 combines with J gene TRBJ1-6; 7 bases align to TRBD1. There are 14 residues in the CDR3. Germline trimming cut 7 bases from V and 9 bases from J; bases unmatched to any gene: 9. Germline V gene data show CDR1 as MDHEN and CDR2 as SYDVKM. CDR3 residues: CASNRGTVFSPLHF. As DNA, the CDR3 is TGTGCCAGCAATCGAGGGACAGTGTTTTCACCCCTCCACTTT.